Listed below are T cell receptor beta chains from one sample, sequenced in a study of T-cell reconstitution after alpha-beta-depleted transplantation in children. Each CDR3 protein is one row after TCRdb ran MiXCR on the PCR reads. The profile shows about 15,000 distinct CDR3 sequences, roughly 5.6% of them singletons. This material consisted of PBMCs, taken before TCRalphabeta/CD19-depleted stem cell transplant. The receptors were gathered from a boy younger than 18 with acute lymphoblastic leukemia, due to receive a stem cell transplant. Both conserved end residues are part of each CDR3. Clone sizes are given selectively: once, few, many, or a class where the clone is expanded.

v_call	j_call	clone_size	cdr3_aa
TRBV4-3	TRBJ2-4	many	CASSQEGRSSIAKNIQYF
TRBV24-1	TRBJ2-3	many	CATSEDGTDTQYF
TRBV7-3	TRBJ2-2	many	CASSLGVHTGELFF
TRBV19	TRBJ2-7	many	CASSLGAYEQYF
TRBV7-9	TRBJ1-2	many	CASSLDREIHGYTF
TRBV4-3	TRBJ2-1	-	CASRGLAEYNEQFF
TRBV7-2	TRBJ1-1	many	CASSQGTGGAKEAFF
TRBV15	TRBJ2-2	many	CATGGTGELFF
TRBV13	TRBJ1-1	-	CTFTPDGYLNTEAFF
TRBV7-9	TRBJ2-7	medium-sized	CASSLEYGGEPYEQYF
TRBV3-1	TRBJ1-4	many	CASSQAWEKLFF
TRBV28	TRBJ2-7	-	CASGSARLIAGGPRISYEQYF
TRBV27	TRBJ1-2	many	CASSRQGVRYGYTF
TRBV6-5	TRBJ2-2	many	CASRLWGQGDTGELFF
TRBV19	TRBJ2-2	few	CASNWQGNTGELFF
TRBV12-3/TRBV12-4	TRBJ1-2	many	CASSYRGEGYTF
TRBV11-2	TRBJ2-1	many	CASSLDPVPQGYNEQFF
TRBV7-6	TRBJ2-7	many	CASSLGKRGMYEQYF
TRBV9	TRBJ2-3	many	CASSASGRAVDTQYF
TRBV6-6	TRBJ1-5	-	CASSYSPRQPQHF
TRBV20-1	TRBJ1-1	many	CSAGGTTTMNTEAFF
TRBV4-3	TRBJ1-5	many	CASSQQSNQPQHF
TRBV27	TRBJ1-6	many	CASRRTGNSPLHF
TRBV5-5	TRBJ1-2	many	CASSLGTGYYGYTF
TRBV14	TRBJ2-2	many	CASSQGDWGNTGELFF
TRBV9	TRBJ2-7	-	CASSVGSGTYEQCF
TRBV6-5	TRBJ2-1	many	CASRGTLGFSYNEQFF
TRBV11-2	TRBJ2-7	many	CASSPTTSGVHEQYF
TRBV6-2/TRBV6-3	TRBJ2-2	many	CASTGELFF
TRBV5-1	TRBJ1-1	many	CASSSRTGWTEAFF
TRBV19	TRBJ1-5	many	CASSFPGAGNQPQHF
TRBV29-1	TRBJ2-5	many	CSAGRGWSGSGETQYF
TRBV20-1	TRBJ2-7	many	CSARDLKQGYEQYF